One sample yielded the 13 T cell receptor beta chains listed below, sequenced in a study of technical replicates of blood from several donors. Profiled with immunoSEQ multiplex PCR; TCRdb holds only in-frame clones, not every one. The data hold roughly 80,000 clones, with about 89% observed a single time. The sample consisted of T cells isolated from PBMCs. The receptors stem from a human donor in good health.

This sequence joins TRBV6-5 and TRBJ2-5, with D possibly matching TRBD2 (5 bases). Germline-derived CDR1 and CDR2 are MNHEY and SVGAGI. The ends were cut back, 1 base at V and 4 bases at J, with 10 bases in the middle. The CDR3 consists of 14 residues. The chain's CDR3 is CASSYLEVGETQYF. The CDR3 region has the DNA TGTGCCAGCAGTTACTTGGAGGTGGGAGAGACCCAGTACTTC.

J is TRBJ2-5 and V is TRBV5-6; 10 nucleotides line up with TRBD2. This CDR3 is 16 amino acids long. Per germline, CDR1 SGHDT and CDR2 YYEEEE. V gave up 4 bases and J gave up 5 bases; unmatched junction bases: 11. CDR3 coding DNA: TGTGCCAGCAGCCGGGCCCCTAGCGGGAGAGGGGAGACCCAGTACTTC. Its translation is CASSRAPSGRGETQYF.

This clone came up a few times. J is TRBJ1-4 and V is TRBV5-4; D is ambiguous. This CDR3 contains 13 residues. The germline V gene encodes CDR1 SGHNT and CDR2 YYREEE (reference sequence). V lost 1 base and J lost 8, with 9 bases in between. The CDR3 here is CASSLPGNEKLFF. CDR3 in DNA: TGTGCCAGCAGCTTGCCCGGGAACGAAAAACTGTTTTTT.

This sequence joins TRBV7-9 and TRBJ2-7; TRBD2 is a possible D gene (6 bases). CDR3 length: 16 residues. Trimming pared 5 bases from V and 2 bases from J, leaving 19 bases between. Looked up from germline, CDR1 is SEHNR and CDR2 is FQNEAQ (reference sequence). In DNA, the CDR3 is TGTGCCAGCAGCCCGAGACTAGACCCTCTTACCTACGAGCAGTACTTC. Protein sequence: CASSPRLDPLTYEQYF.

The rearrangement links TRBV29-1 to TRBJ2-7; 10 bases are shared with TRBD2. Per germline, CDR1 SQVTM and CDR2 ANQGSEA. J was trimmed by 7 bases and V by 3 bases; bases with no gene match: 6. The CDR3 spans 13 residues. The CDR3 coding sequence is TGCAGCGTTGAGCTAGCGGGAGTGGGAGAGCAGTACTTC. Amino acid sequence: CSVELAGVGEQYF.

The chain has TRBV10-3 and TRBJ1-1; possible D gene TRBD1, 6 bases. The CDR3 runs to 15 residues. Per the germline V gene, CDR1 is ENHRY and CDR2 is SYGVKD. The ends were cut back, 6 bases at V and 3 bases at J, with 17 bases in the middle. For the CDR3, the DNA is TGTGCCATCAGAGGTGGTACAGGGTTGCACACTGAAGCTTTCTTT. Protein product: CAIRGGTGLHTEAFF.

This clone has just a few counts. V gene TRBV5-6 combines with J gene TRBJ2-7, with 7 nucleotides matching TRBD1. The V segment lost 5 bases and the J segment 4 bases; nucleotides outside the gene matches: 12. From germline, CDR1 is SGHDT and CDR2 YYEEEE. The length of the CDR3 is 15 residues. The DNA of the CDR3 is TGTGCCAGCAGTTCACGTAGGGGGCTCTTATACGAGCAGTACTTC. Translating it yields CASSSRRGLLYEQYF. The whole variable domain, filled in from reference TRBV5-6 and TRBJ2-7, reads DAGVTQSPTHLIKTRGQQVTLRCSPKSGHDTVSWYQQALGQGPQFIFQYYEEEERQRGNFPDRFSGHQFPNYSSELNVNALLLGDSALYLCASSSRRGLLYEQYFGPGTRLTVT.

The chain links TRBV12-5 to TRBJ2-7; tentative D call: TRBD1 (7 bases). The V gene lost 0 bases and the J gene lost 3 bases, with 33 bases spanning the gap. CDR3 size: 22 residues. Germline V gene lookup returns CDR1 LGHNT and CDR2 FRNRAP. CDR3 in DNA: TGTGCTAGTGGTTTGGTACATTGGAGGGGGCGCAACAGCACCCAAGTTTACTACGAGCAGTACTTC. Its protein product is CASGLVHWRGRNSTQVYYEQYF.

The chain recombines TRBV30 with TRBJ2-3; the match to TRBD2 covers 9 bases. V dropped 4 bases and J dropped 3; count of bases not matched to a gene: 2. This CDR3 is built from 13 residues. Germline CDR1 and CDR2: GTSNPN and SVGIG (reference sequence). The CDR3 DNA follows: TGTGCCTGGAATAGCGGGAGTACAGATACGCAGTATTTT. Protein: CAWNSGSTDTQYF.

J is TRBJ1-3 and V is TRBV5-1; 7 nucleotides match TRBD1. The CDR3 runs 14 residues. J was trimmed by 4 bases and V by 4 bases; bases with no gene match: 5. Germline V CDR1 and CDR2: SGHRS, YFSETQ. CDR3 protein: CASSLQGQGNTIYF. The CDR3 region has the DNA TGCGCCAGCAGCCTACAGGGGCAAGGAAACACCATATATTTT.

The chain combines TRBV5-6 with TRBJ2-3; D may be TRBD2 (5 bases). This CDR3 comprises 14 residues. Germline-derived CDR1 and CDR2 are SGHDT and YYEEEE. V dropped 0 bases and J dropped 5 bases, with 10 bases sitting between them. CDR3: CASSLARRQDTQYF. The DNA of the CDR3 is TGTGCCAGCAGCTTGGCCCGGAGGCAAGATACGCAGTATTTT. The full variable domain, completed using reference TRBV5-6 and TRBJ2-3, is DAGVTQSPTHLIKTRGQQVTLRCSPKSGHDTVSWYQQALGQGPQFIFQYYEEEERQRGNFPDRFSGHQFPNYSSELNVNALLLGDSALYLCASSLARRQDTQYFGPGTRLTVL.

In regard to this clone: Germline and junction disagree at one end, which may indicate a read error. The chain employs TRBV4-3 and TRBJ1-1; maybe TRBD1 (5 bases). The CDR3 runs to 13 residues. The V gene's germline CDR1 is LGHNA and CDR2 YSLEER. CDR3 sequence reads: CASSQDRGSEAFF. The CDR3 DNA reads TGCGCCAGCAGCCAAGATCGGGGGTCTGAGGCTTTCTTT.

J is TRBJ2-7 and V is TRBV7-9; no definite D call. The germline CDR1 and CDR2 sequences are SEHNR and FQNEAQ (reference sequence). Trimming cost V 2 bases and J 1 base, with 3 bases left between them. This CDR3 is 12 amino acids long. CDR3 in DNA: TGTGCCAGCAGCTTATCTTCCTACGAGCAGTACTTC. Its protein is CASSLSSYEQYF.